Listed here are 9 T cell receptor beta chains from one sample, sequenced in a study of blood T cell repertoires in COVID-19. Using immunoSEQ multiplex PCR, the repertoire was profiled, and TCRdb retains in-frame clones only, with some absent. The data show under 200,000 clones, about nine tenths seen once. Sequencing was performed on peripheral blood. All receptors come from a young man with active or convalescent COVID-19.

In DNA form, the CDR3 reads TGTGCCATCAGGGGAGATAGCAATCAGCCCCAGCATTTT. Translated: CAIRGDSNQPQHF. The V call is TRBV10-3, the J call TRBJ1-5; D gene unclear. The CDR3 spans 13 residues. V was clipped by 6 bases and J by 0 bases, with 6 bases between them. In germline, CDR1 is ENHRY, CDR2 SYGVKD.

This clone was observed a handful of times. V gene TRBV4-1 combines with J gene TRBJ2-2; D call uncertain. Germline V gene lookup returns CDR1 MGHRA and CDR2 YSYEKL. Trimming took 4 bases from V and 6 from J, leaving 15 bases between them. The CDR3 covers 15 residues. In nucleotides, the CDR3 is TGCGCCAGCAGCCTTTGGCCCCGGGTGGCCGGGGAGCTGTTTTTT. Amino acids: CASSLWPRVAGELFF.

CDR3 sequence: CAWTRQGLNTEAFF. CDR3 sequence (DNA): TGTGCCTGGACCCGACAGGGGTTGAACACTGAAGCTTTCTTT. The chain combines TRBV30 with TRBJ1-1; 8 nucleotides align to TRBD1. CDR1 is GTSNPN and CDR2 is SVGIG in the germline V gene (reference sequence). The J segment lost 0 bases and the V segment lost 4 bases, leaving 4 bases of the junction unmatched. The CDR3 spans 14 residues.

This sequence joins TRBV10-3 and TRBJ2-1, with a weak D call TRBD2 (6 bases). The germline gives CDR1 ENHRY, CDR2 SYGVKD. V dropped 3 bases and J dropped 12 bases, with 15 bases sitting between them. The CDR3 spans 13 residues. Written as DNA, the CDR3 is TGTGCCATCAGTGATTTCGGGGGAAGAGGGCAGTTCTTC. Translated, it gives CAISDFGGRGQFF.

V and J are TRBV11-3 and TRBJ2-3; TRBD2 matches 11 bases. Trimming cost V 4 bases and J 5 bases; bases outside gene matches: 14. The CDR3 spans 18 residues. Germline CDR1 reads SGHNT; CDR2 reads YENEEA. The CDR3 spells CASSSLKGGTSGVDTQYF. The CDR3 DNA sequence: TGTGCCAGCAGCTCCCTTAAAGGGGGGACTAGCGGAGTAGATACGCAGTATTTT. The full variable domain, its missing parts supplied by reference TRBV11-3 and TRBJ2-3, is EAGVVQSPRYKIIEKKQPVAFWCNPISGHNTLYWYLQNLGQGPELLIRYENEEAVDDSQLPKDRFSAERLKGVDSTLKIQPAELGDSAVYLCASSSLKGGTSGVDTQYFGPGTRLTVL.

V is TRBV7-9 and J is TRBJ1-4, with D possibly matching TRBD1 (6 bases). Germline V gene data show CDR1 as SEHNR and CDR2 as FQNEAQ (reference sequence). V was cut by 4 bases and J by 8 bases, with 14 bases left in between. This CDR3 is built from 14 residues. This CDR3 reads CASSYGQRREKLFF. As DNA, the CDR3 is TGTGCCAGCAGCTACGGACAGAGAAGGGAAAAACTGTTTTTT.

V usage is TRBV2 and J usage is TRBJ2-1, with 12 bases that match TRBD2. The CDR3 is made up of 14 amino acids. Germline V lookup: CDR1 SNHLY, CDR2 FYNNEI. The junction had 1 base not matched to a gene; V was cut back by 5 bases and J by 5 bases. The DNA for the CDR3 is TGTGCCAGCAGTCGGACTAGCGGGGACAATGAGCAGTTCTTC. This gives the protein CASSRTSGDNEQFF.

This chain joins TRBV12-3 or TRBV12-4 and TRBJ1-1; D gene ambiguous. V was trimmed by 5 bases and J by 0 bases, leaving 4 bases between them. The CDR3 runs 12 residues. The DNA for the CDR3 is TGTGCCAGCAGTCACATGAACACTGAAGCTTTCTTT. Protein: CASSHMNTEAFF.

The rearrangement links TRBV9 to TRBJ2-4; TRBD2 might be the D (7 bases). The germline V and J ends were trimmed by 0 bases and 0 bases, with 19 bases remaining between them. The CDR3 extends over 19 amino acids. Germline V gene data show CDR1 as SGDLS and CDR2 as YYNGEE. The CDR3 loop reads CASSVGGGTPRGAKNIQYF. CDR3 in DNA: TGTGCCAGCAGCGTAGGGGGGGGGACACCCCGTGGAGCCAAAAACATTCAGTACTTC.